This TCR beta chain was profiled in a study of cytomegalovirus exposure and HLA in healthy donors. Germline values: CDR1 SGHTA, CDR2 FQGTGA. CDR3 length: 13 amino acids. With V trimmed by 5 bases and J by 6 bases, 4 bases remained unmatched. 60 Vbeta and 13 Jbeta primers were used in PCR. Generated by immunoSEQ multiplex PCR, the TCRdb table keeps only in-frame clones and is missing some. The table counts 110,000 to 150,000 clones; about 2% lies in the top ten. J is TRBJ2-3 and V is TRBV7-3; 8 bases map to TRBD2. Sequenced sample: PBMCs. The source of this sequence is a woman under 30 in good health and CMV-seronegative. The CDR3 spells CASSAGGGDTQYF. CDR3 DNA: TGTGCCAGCAGCGCGGGGGGCGGGGATACGCAGTATTTT. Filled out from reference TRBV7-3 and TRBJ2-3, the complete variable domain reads GAGVSQTPSNKVTEKGKYVELRCDPISGHTALYWYRQSLGQGPEFLIYFQGTGAADDSGLPNDRFFAVRPEGSVSTLKIQRTERGDSAVYLCASSAGGGDTQYFGPGTRLTVL.